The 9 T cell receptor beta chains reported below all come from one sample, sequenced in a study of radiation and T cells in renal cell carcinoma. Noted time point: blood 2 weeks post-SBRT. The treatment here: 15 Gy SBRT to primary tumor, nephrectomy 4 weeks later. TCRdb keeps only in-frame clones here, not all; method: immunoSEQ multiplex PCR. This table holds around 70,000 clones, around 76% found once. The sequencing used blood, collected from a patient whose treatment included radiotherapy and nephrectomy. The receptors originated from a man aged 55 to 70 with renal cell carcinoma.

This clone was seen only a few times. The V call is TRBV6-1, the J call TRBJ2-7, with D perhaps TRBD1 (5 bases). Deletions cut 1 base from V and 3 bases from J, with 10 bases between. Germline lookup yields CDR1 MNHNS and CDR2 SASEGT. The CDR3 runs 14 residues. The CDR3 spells CASSEGQNYYEQYF. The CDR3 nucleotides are TGTGCCAGCAGTGAAGGACAGAACTACTACGAGCAGTACTTC.

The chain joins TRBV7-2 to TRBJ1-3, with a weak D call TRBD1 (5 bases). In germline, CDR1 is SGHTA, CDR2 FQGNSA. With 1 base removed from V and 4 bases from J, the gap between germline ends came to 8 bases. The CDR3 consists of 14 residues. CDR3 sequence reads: CASSLVGEGNTIYF. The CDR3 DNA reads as TGTGCCAGCAGCTTAGTAGGGGAAGGAAACACCATATATTTT.

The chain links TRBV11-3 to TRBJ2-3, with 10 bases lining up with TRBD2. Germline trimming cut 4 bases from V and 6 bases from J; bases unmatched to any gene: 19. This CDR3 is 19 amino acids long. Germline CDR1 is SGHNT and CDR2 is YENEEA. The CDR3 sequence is CASSSAPGGTSGTGDTQYF. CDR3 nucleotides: TGTGCCAGCAGCTCGGCCCCAGGGGGAACTAGCGGGACGGGTGATACGCAGTATTTT.

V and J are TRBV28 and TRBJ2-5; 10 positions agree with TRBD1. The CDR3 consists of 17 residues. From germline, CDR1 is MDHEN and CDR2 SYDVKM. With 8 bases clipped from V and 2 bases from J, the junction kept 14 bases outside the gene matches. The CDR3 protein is CASVSLETGGRQETQYF. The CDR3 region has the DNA TGTGCCAGCGTCAGTTTAGAGACAGGGGGCCGGCAAGAGACCCAGTACTTC.

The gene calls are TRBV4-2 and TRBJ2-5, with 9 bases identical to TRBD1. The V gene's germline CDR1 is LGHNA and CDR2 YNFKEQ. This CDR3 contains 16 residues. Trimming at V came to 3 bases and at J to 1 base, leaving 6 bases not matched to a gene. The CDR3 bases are TGTGCCAGCAGCCAGACCGGGACAGGGTCCCAAGAGACCCAGTACTTC. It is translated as CASSQTGTGSQETQYF.

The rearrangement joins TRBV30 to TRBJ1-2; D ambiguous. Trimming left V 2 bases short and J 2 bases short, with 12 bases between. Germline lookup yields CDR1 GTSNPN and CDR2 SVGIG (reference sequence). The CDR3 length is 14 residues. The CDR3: CAWSSRPLNYGYTF. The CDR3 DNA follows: TGTGCCTGGAGTAGCAGGCCGTTGAACTATGGCTACACCTTC.

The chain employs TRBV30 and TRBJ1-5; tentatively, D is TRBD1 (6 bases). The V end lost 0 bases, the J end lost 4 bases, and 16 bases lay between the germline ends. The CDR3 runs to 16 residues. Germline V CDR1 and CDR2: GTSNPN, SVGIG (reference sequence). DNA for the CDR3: TGTGCCTGGAGTGTAAATGGTAGGGGGAATAATCAGCCCCAGCATTTT. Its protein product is CAWSVNGRGNNQPQHF. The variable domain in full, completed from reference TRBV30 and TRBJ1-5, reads SQTIHQWPATLVQPVGSPLSLECTVEGTSNPNLYWYRQAAGRGLQLLFYSVGIGQISSEVPQNLSASRPQDRQFILSSKKLLLSDSGFYLCAWSVNGRGNNQPQHFGDGTRLSIL.

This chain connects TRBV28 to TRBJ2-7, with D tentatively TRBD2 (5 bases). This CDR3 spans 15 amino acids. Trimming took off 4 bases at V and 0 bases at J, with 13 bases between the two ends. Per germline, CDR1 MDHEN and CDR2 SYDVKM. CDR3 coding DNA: TGTGCCAGCAGTTCTACTAGACCTCTCTCCTACGAGCAGTACTTC. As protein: CASSSTRPLSYEQYF.

The CDR3 DNA sequence: TGCGCCAGCAGCCAAGAGGGACAGGGTCTATCCGTGAACAATGAGCAGTTCTTC. This sequence encodes CASSQEGQGLSVNNEQFF. The chain carries TRBV4-3 and TRBJ2-1; 9 bases agree with TRBD1. In germline, CDR1 is LGHNA, CDR2 YSLEER. After removal of 0 bases from V and 5 bases from J, the junction contained 11 bases not matched to a gene. The CDR3 spans 18 residues.